This section outlines one TCR beta chain sequence together with its context. Its antigen is not identified. TCRdb reprocessed the reads via MiXCR and lists one record per CDR3 protein. The top ten hold 13% of the sample, which has fewer than 15,000 distinct CDR3 sequences, under 20% seen once. Trimming stripped 0 bases from V and 4 bases from J, with 6 bases between. Germline CDR1 reads SGHTA; CDR2 reads FQGTGA. This CDR3 comprises 14 residues. These data originate in a study of liver allograft versus peripheral blood T cells. Across the whole study: Transplanted-liver T cell receptor repertoires were compared with recipients' peripheral blood repertoires.

Study-level points and caveats: Reportedly, the T cell receptor repertoires inside liver allografts were not the same as those in peripheral blood.

The receptor's source is a human patient who had a liver transplant. Some T cells may trace back to the graft donor. The chain employs TRBV7-3 and TRBJ2-2; the D gene is possibly TRBD2 (6 bases). CDR3 protein: CASSLTEGTGELFF. In DNA form, the CDR3 reads TGTGCCAGCAGCTTAACGGAGGGCACCGGGGAGCTGTTTTTT.